The 7 T cell receptor beta chains below were found in one sample sequenced in a study of T cell clones after liver transplantation. Libraries were prepared by immunoSEQ multiplex PCR; TCRdb keeps only in-frame clonotypes and omits some of them. The profile shows over 50,000 clones, roughly nine tenths of them singletons. The material was CD8+ T cells from blood, obtained 12 months after liver transplant. The receptor source for this set is a human patient who received a liver transplant. Some T cells may have come from the graft donor.

V gene TRBV7-2 combines with J gene TRBJ1-2; D gene uncertain. Germline loops: CDR1 SGHTA, CDR2 FQGNSA. CDR3 length: 13 amino acids. V lost 0 bases, J lost 4 bases, and 6 bases lay in between. CDR3: CASSLAPLYGYTF. CDR3 in DNA: TGTGCCAGCAGCTTAGCCCCGCTCTATGGCTACACCTTC. Using reference TRBV7-2 and TRBJ1-2 for the parts outside the CDR3, the full variable domain is GAGVSQSPSNKVTEKGKDVELRCDPISGHTALYWYRQSLGQGLEFLIYFQGNSAPDKSGLPSDRFSAERTGGSVSTLTIQRTQQEDSAVYLCASSLAPLYGYTFGSGTRLTVV.

The rearrangement links TRBV6-1 to TRBJ2-5; D is undetermined. Germline V gene data show CDR1 as MNHNS and CDR2 as SASEGT. V was pared by 5 bases and J by 0 bases, with 7 bases between. The CDR3 has 13 residues. This CDR3 is CASSIGHQETQYF. CDR3 DNA: TGTGCCAGCAGTATAGGACACCAAGAGACCCAGTACTTC.

V is TRBV7-2 and J is TRBJ2-1; D is uncertain. The CDR3 spans 13 residues. V was trimmed by 8 bases and J by 2 bases, leaving 10 bases between them. Looked up from germline, CDR1 is SGHTA and CDR2 is FQGNSA. CDR3 bases: TGTGCCAGCTTGACTGGACCCTACAATGAGCAGTTCTTC. Translating it yields CASLTGPYNEQFF.

V is TRBV5-1 and J is TRBJ2-1; 8 nucleotides align to TRBD1. The CDR3 has 16 residues. CDR1 SGHRS and CDR2 YFSETQ come from the germline V gene. Germline trimming cut 1 base from V and 7 bases from J; bases unmatched to any gene: 10. This chain's CDR3 is CASSLYETGGPNEQFF. Here the CDR3 DNA reads TGCGCCAGCAGCTTGTACGAAACAGGGGGACCTAATGAGCAGTTCTTC.

J is TRBJ1-5 and V is TRBV5-6, with D unresolved. Trimming removed 1 base from V and 3 bases from J, with 11 bases in between. The germline V gene encodes CDR1 SGHDT and CDR2 YYEEEE. The CDR3 spans 15 residues. The CDR3 coding sequence is TGTGCCAGCAGCTTGCAAACAGCCTTCAATCAGCCCCAGCATTTT. Its translation is CASSLQTAFNQPQHF.

The chain recombines TRBV19 with TRBJ2-1; D call uncertain. The V gene's germline CDR1 is LNHDA and CDR2 SQIVND (reference sequence). The V and J ends lost 0 bases and 0 bases respectively, with 12 bases between them. This CDR3 spans 17 amino acids. This chain's CDR3 is CASSIDWVTLSYNEQFF. The DNA of the CDR3 is TGTGCCAGTAGTATAGATTGGGTCACTCTCTCCTACAATGAGCAGTTCTTC.

V usage is TRBV7-9 and J usage is TRBJ1-3; tentatively, D is TRBD1 (6 bases). V was clipped by 2 bases and J by 3 bases, with 11 bases between them. Germline V gives CDR1 SEHNR, CDR2 FQNEAQ (reference sequence). The CDR3 consists of 15 residues. The CDR3 DNA follows: TGTGCCAGCAGCTTATCAGGGGCTGTTGGAAACACCATATATTTT. This codes for CASSLSGAVGNTIYF. The whole variable domain, remainder taken from reference TRBV7-9 and TRBJ1-3, is DTGVSQNPRHKITKRGQNVTFRCDPISEHNRLYWYRQTLGQGPEFLTYFQNEAQLEKSRLLSDRFSAERPKGSFSTLEIQRTEQGDSAMYLCASSLSGAVGNTIYFGEGSWLTVV.